The 27 T cell receptor beta chains given below trace back to one sample, sequenced in a study of blood T cells in healthy people across ages. The authors ran a second PCR of 7 to 11 cycles using a sample-barcoded 5' primer and a J-beta primer mix. MiXCR, run by TCRdb on the 5' RACE reads, gives a single entry per CDR3 protein. In the table there are 850,000 to 1,000,000 distinct CDR3 sequences, roughly half of which are singletons. The sample was blood. Source of these receptors: a woman aged 60 to 75 in good health.

The genes are TRBV5-1 and TRBJ2-1; either TRBD1 or TRBD2 may fit D (5 bases each). The V gene's germline CDR1 is SGHRS and CDR2 YFSETQ. CDR3 length equals 16 residues. The V and J ends lost 4 bases and 8 bases respectively, with 22 bases between them. The CDR3: CASSVESGPGGDEQFF. CDR3 in DNA: TGCGCCAGCAGCGTCGAATCGGGACCCGGTGGCGATGAGCAGTTCTTC.

The chain has TRBV6-6 and TRBJ2-4; D unresolved. The germline V gene has CDR1 MNHNY and CDR2 SVGAGI (reference sequence). Trimming removed 2 bases from V and 5 bases from J, with 16 bases in between. This CDR3 has 16 amino acids. CDR3 loop: CASSYAPTGSQNIQYF. The DNA for the CDR3 is TGTGCCAGCAGTTACGCACCGACGGGTTCTCAAAACATTCAGTACTTC.

J is TRBJ2-4 and V is TRBV7-2; 8 nucleotides agree with TRBD1. The J call may be incorrect, as the DNA end agrees better with TRBJ2-7. This CDR3 contains 14 residues. Germline values: CDR1 SGHTA, CDR2 FQGNSA. CDR3 nucleotides: TGTGCCAGCAGCTCAAGGGACAGGTCCCACGAGCAGTACTTC. This codes for CASSSRDRSHEQYF.

This clonotype was detected a few times. This chain uses TRBV10-3 with TRBJ1-1; tentative D call: TRBD1 (6 bases). This CDR3 is built from 14 residues. V lost 0 bases and J lost 10, with 15 bases in between. From germline, CDR1 is ENHRY and CDR2 SYGVKD. CDR3 region: CAISESEDRPTAFF. CDR3 coding DNA: TGTGCCATCAGTGAGTCTGAGGACAGACCTACAGCTTTCTTT.

This clonotype was seen only a few times. The gene calls are TRBV27 and TRBJ2-7; D is uncertain. Germline lookup yields CDR1 MNHEY and CDR2 SMNVEV (reference sequence). The CDR3 spans 13 residues. V was pared by 6 bases and J by 7 bases, with 16 bases between. In DNA form, the CDR3 reads TGTGCCAGCAGCAGCGCCTGGGGTTTGGAGCAGTACTTC. Translation: CASSSAWGLEQYF.

This clonotype was counted only a few times. The chain joins TRBV10-3 to TRBJ2-5, with a possible D match to TRBD2 (6 bases). This CDR3 has 12 amino acids. The germline CDR1 and CDR2 sequences are ENHRY and SYGVKD. Trimming took off 8 bases at V and 0 bases at J, with 7 bases between the two ends. Here the CDR3 reads CAIASDQETQYF. In nucleotides, the CDR3 is TGTGCCATCGCTAGCGACCAAGAGACCCAGTACTTC.

A few counts support this clonotype. The CDR3 DNA follows: TGTGCCATCAGTGAGGGGGGAAGGGGACCCACAGATACGCAGTATTTT. This translates into CAISEGGRGPTDTQYF. The J gene is TRBJ2-3, the V gene TRBV10-3; tentatively, D is TRBD1 or TRBD2 (5 bases each). The CDR3 loop spans 16 amino acids. The germline gives CDR1 ENHRY, CDR2 SYGVKD. The V and J ends lost 2 bases and 2 bases respectively, with 14 bases between them.

This sequence joins TRBV9 and TRBJ2-3; a weak D match, TRBD2 (5 bases). Trimming shortened V by 4 bases and J by 5 bases, and 17 bases separated the two germline ends. The germline V gene has CDR1 SGDLS and CDR2 YYNGEE. The length of the CDR3 is 15 residues. CDR3 DNA: TGTGCCAGCAGCACCTACCTCAAGGAGGAAGATACGCAGTATTTT. This encodes CASSTYLKEEDTQYF.

The chain joins TRBV4-1 to TRBJ2-7, with 7 bases fitting TRBD2. Germline V gene lookup returns CDR1 MGHRA and CDR2 YSYEKL. Trimming cost V 2 bases and J 3 bases; bases outside gene matches: 10. The CDR3 is made up of 16 amino acids. The CDR3 protein is CASSQRAGVPNYEQYF. Written as DNA, the CDR3 is TGCGCCAGCAGCCAACGCGCGGGAGTCCCCAACTACGAGCAGTACTTC.

The V call is TRBV9, the J call TRBJ2-3; TRBD1 might be the D (5 bases). Germline V gene sequence: CDR1 SGDLS, CDR2 YYNGEE. V lost 3 bases to trimming and J lost 7 bases, with 12 bases between them. This CDR3 spans 13 amino acids. The CDR3 DNA reads as TGTGCCAGCAGCGGCCTAGGGGCCAATACGCAGTATTTT. Translating gives CASSGLGANTQYF.

This clonotype has just a few counts. This chain links TRBV20-1 with TRBJ2-7; possible D gene TRBD1, 7 bases. There are 17 residues in the CDR3. Trimming removed 1 base from V and 4 bases from J, with 23 bases in between. Germline V CDR1 and CDR2: DFQATT, SNEGSKA (reference sequence). CDR3 bases: TGCAGTGCTAGAGCCCTCGGAGGGGGCGCCTCAACTTACGAGCAGTACTTC. Translating it yields CSARALGGGASTYEQYF.

This clonotype came up many times. The V call is TRBV20-1, the J call TRBJ1-1, with 7 bases aligning to TRBD1. V shed 0 bases and J 7 bases; nucleotides not matched to a gene: 11. This CDR3 has 15 residues. Per the germline V gene, CDR1 is DFQATT and CDR2 is SNEGSKA (reference sequence). CDR3: CSARDPRQGQSEAFF. The CDR3 region has the DNA TGCAGTGCTAGAGATCCTCGACAGGGACAAAGTGAAGCTTTCTTT.

J is TRBJ2-7 and V is TRBV4-1; TRBD2 agrees at 12 bases. J lost 6 bases, V lost 1 base, and 7 bases had no gene match. CDR1 is MGHRA, CDR2 YSYEKL, per germline. This CDR3 region has 16 residues. The CDR3 protein is CASSQGVPSGRGEQYF. The DNA of the CDR3 is TGCGCCAGCAGCCAAGGGGTCCCTAGCGGGAGGGGCGAGCAGTACTTC.

In the case of this clonotype: One end of the junction is discordant with germline, which a read error may explain. The chain links TRBV28 to TRBJ2-3; 9 nucleotides align to TRBD1. Germline V lookup: CDR1 MDHEN, CDR2 SYDVKM. The CDR3 spans 13 residues. Here the CDR3 reads CAGRGQGRDTQYF. The DNA for the CDR3 is TGTGCCGGCAGGGGACAGGGAAGGGATACGCAGTATTTT.

Only a few counts were recorded for this clonotype. The CDR3 loop is CASSLRGGSGNTIYF. As DNA, the CDR3 is TGTGCCAGCAGTTTGAGGGGGGGCTCTGGAAACACCATATATTTT. This sequence joins TRBV12-3 or TRBV12-4 and TRBJ1-3; weak D call: TRBD1 (6 bases). The length of the CDR3 is 15 residues. The V end was cut by 3 bases, the J end by 0 bases, with 9 bases between.

This clonotype has at least ten counts. This sequence joins TRBV4-3 and TRBJ1-2, with D possibly being TRBD1 (5 bases). The V and J ends lost 4 bases and 3 bases respectively, with 9 bases between them. The CDR3 contains 13 residues. Germline loops: CDR1 LGHNA, CDR2 YSLEER. The CDR3: CASSLRGDYGYTF. The CDR3 coding sequence is TGCGCCAGCAGCCTCCGGGGGGACTATGGCTACACCTTC.

V usage is TRBV18 and J usage is TRBJ2-7; TRBD2 matches at 7 bases. The V gene end was trimmed by 3 bases and the J gene end by 10 bases; junction bases not matched to a gene: 12. Germline lookup yields CDR1 KGHSH and CDR2 LQKENI. The CDR3 has 14 residues. The CDR3 reads CASSPLGAGEAQYF. The CDR3 DNA sequence: TGTGCCAGCTCACCTCTAGGGGCGGGAGAGGCTCAGTACTTC.

The rearrangement uses TRBV5-1 and TRBJ1-2; D is uncertain. Trimming left V 6 bases short and J 8 bases short, with 11 bases between. Per the germline V gene, CDR1 is SGHRS and CDR2 is YFSETQ. This CDR3 spans 11 amino acids. CDR3 nucleotide sequence: TGCGCCAGCACAGCCGGAGGAGGCTACACCTTC. Its translation: CASTAGGGYTF.

The rearrangement links TRBV28 to TRBJ2-1, with a possible D match to TRBD2 (6 bases). The CDR3 runs to 15 residues. In germline, CDR1 is MDHEN, CDR2 SYDVKM. Trimming took 1 base from V and 2 from J, leaving 9 bases between them. The CDR3 loop reads CASSLFGRAYNEQFF. The DNA of the CDR3 is TGTGCCAGCAGTTTATTCGGGAGAGCCTACAATGAGCAGTTCTTC.

The chain recombines TRBV20-1 with TRBJ1-1, with 8 bases lining up with TRBD1. Per germline, CDR1 DFQATT and CDR2 SNEGSKA (reference sequence). The CDR3 loop spans 14 amino acids. The ends lost 6 bases at V and 5 bases at J; junction bases unmatched: 11. CDR3 DNA: TGCAGTGCCATAGACAGGGGAGTAGATACTGAAGCTTTCTTT. It codes for CSAIDRGVDTEAFF.

The chain recombines TRBV6-1 with TRBJ2-4; the match to TRBD2 covers 7 bases. The CDR3 consists of 14 residues. Germline CDR1 is MNHNS and CDR2 is SASEGT. Trimming cost V 0 bases and J 9 bases; bases outside gene matches: 5. In DNA, the CDR3 is TGTGCCAGCAGTGAAGCGGGAGGGGCGAGCATTCAGTACTTC. As protein: CASSEAGGASIQYF.

Turning to this clonotype: Its ends do not fully match the called genes, so a read error is possible. The gene calls are TRBV20-1 and TRBJ2-5; 12 nucleotides line up with TRBD2. CDR3 size: 14 residues. Germline CDR1 and CDR2: DFQATT and SNEGSKA (reference sequence). The CDR3 DNA reads TGCGGTGCTGGGACTAGCGGGTCCCAAGAGACCCAGTACTTC. It yields the protein CGAGTSGSQETQYF.

This chain joins TRBV4-1 and TRBJ2-7; D is undetermined. The CDR3 is 17 residues long. CDR1 is MGHRA, CDR2 YSYEKL, per germline. V shed 4 bases and J shed 3 bases, with 22 bases lying between them. For the CDR3, the DNA is TGCGCCAGCAGCCCGGGCAAGGATGTGGTGGGTGACTACGAGCAGTACTTC. This encodes CASSPGKDVVGDYEQYF.

This chain joins TRBV7-2 and TRBJ2-7; D remains ambiguous. Trimming pared 5 bases from V and 2 bases from J, leaving 13 bases between. This CDR3 is 14 amino acids long. CDR1 is SGHTA and CDR2 is FQGNSA in the germline V gene. CDR3 DNA sequence: TGTGCCAGCAGCATTCGAACAGTGCCCTACGAGCAGTACTTC. This gives the protein CASSIRTVPYEQYF.

The J gene is TRBJ2-3, the V gene TRBV1; TRBD1 reflects the table's D call only, with no check against the DNA. TRBV1 is labeled a pseudogene. The CDR3 is made up of 18 amino acids. The CDR3 region is CTSSQRMGRTGSTDTQYF. In DNA, the CDR3 is TGCACCAGCAGCCAGCGAATGGGGCGGACCGGGAGCACAGATACGCAGTATTTT.

The gene calls are TRBV7-8 and TRBJ2-7, with D perhaps matching TRBD2 (6 bases). The V end lost 5 bases, the J end lost 2 bases, and 16 bases lay between the germline ends. CDR3 length: 15 amino acids. The germline V gene has CDR1 SGHVS and CDR2 FQNEAQ. The CDR3 DNA follows: TGTGCCAGCAGCGCCTTCGGGGGAGTAGCCTACGAGCAGTACTTC. Residues: CASSAFGGVAYEQYF.

In this sample, this clonotype turned up a few times. The chain links TRBV25-1 to TRBJ1-2; perhaps TRBD1 as D (5 bases). Per germline, CDR1 MGHDK and CDR2 SYGVNS. The CDR3 length is 16 residues. V lost 0 bases to trimming and J lost 6 bases, with 17 bases between them. CDR3 DNA: TGTGCCAGCAGTGAATATAGGATGTGGGGGGTGGATGGCTACACCTTC. Translation gives CASSEYRMWGVDGYTF.